The clone carrying this T cell receptor (beta chain) was counted a few times. Its antigen is unknown. Following extraction, RNA underwent reverse transcription to cDNA, which served as the sequencing template. The protocol was immunoSEQ multiplex PCR, while the TCRdb copy is restricted to in-frame clones and leaves out a portion. Of approximately 210,000 clones listed, just under 65% are singletons. Trimming left V 4 bases short and J 0 bases short, with 7 bases between. Germline V lookup: CDR1 LNHDA, CDR2 SQIVND (reference sequence). The CDR3 sequence is 14 residues long. The data are from a study of CD8+ T cells in alopecia areata. Study overall: After 6 to 18 months of tofacitinib, follow-up continued 6 months off drug. General study findings and limits: For patients receiving tofacitinib, scalp clonality and expanded CD8+ clones among the top 100 significantly decreased. In scalp samples, resident alphabeta T cells of normal skin are also sequenced.

The treatment: oral pan-JAK inhibitor, 5-10 mg twice daily. Sample: CD4+ T cells sorted from blood, taken at roughly week 49, from a patient treated with tofacitinib. The chain is built from TRBV19 and TRBJ2-1; no clear D. This clonotype originated in a human donor with alopecia areata. CDR3 sequence (DNA): TGTGCCAGTAGTAAACTCAGCTCCTACAATGAGCAGTTCTTC. Translating it yields CASSKLSSYNEQFF. The full variable domain, with the rest looked up from reference TRBV19 and TRBJ2-1, is DGGITQSPKYLFRKEGQNVTLSCEQNLNHDAMYWYRQDPGQGLRLIYYSQIVNDFQKGDIAEGYSVSREKKESFPLTVTSAQKNPTAFYLCASSKLSSYNEQFFGPGTRLTVL.